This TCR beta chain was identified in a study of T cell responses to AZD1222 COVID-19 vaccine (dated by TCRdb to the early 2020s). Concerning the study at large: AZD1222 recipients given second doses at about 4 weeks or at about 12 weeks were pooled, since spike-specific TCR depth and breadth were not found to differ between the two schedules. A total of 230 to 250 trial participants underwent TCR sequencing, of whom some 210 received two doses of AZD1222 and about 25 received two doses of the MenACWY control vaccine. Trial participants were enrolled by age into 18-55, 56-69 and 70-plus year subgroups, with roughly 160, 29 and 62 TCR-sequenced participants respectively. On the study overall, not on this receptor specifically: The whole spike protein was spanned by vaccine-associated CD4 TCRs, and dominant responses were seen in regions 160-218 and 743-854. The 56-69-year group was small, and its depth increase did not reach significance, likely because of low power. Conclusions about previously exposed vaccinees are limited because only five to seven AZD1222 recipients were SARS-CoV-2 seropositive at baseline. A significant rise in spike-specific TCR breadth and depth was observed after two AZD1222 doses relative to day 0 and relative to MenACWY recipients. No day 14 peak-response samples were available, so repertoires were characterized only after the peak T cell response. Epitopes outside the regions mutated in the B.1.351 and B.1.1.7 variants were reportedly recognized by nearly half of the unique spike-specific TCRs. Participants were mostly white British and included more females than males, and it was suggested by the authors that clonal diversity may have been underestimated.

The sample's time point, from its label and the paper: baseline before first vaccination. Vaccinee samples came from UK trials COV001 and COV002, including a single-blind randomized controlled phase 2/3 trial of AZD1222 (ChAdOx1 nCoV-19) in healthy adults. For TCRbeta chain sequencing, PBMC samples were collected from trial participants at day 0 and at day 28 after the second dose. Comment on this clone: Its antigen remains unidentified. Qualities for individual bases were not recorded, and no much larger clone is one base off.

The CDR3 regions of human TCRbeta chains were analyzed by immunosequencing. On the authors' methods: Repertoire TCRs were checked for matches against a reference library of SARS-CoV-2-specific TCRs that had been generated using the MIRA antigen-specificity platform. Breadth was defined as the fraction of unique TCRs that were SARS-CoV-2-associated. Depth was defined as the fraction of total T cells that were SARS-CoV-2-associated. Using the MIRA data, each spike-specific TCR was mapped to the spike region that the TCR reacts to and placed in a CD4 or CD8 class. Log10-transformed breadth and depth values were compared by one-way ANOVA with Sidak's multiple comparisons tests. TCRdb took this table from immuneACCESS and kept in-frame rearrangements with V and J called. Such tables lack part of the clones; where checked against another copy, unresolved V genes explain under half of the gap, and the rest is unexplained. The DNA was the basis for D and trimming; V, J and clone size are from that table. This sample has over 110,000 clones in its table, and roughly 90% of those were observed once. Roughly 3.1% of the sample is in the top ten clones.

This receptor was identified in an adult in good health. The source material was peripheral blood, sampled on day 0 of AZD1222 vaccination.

The CDR3 reads CASSADLTGRTGNTIYF. Here is the DNA: TGTGCCAGCAGCGCCGACCTCACAGGGAGGACTGGAAACACCATATATTTT. The rearrangement joined TRBV9 to TRBJ1-3; a tentative D match to TRBD1 spans 6 bases. The CDR3 runs 17 amino acids, cysteine and phenylalanine included. Of the read, only the CDR3 DNA is kept; its 51 bases are in frame from base 1. V sheds 3 bases and J sheds 2 bases, leaving 18 bases between their ends. The germline V gene specifies SGDLS as CDR1 and YYNGEE as CDR2.